This TCR beta chain stems from a study of T-cell memory formation after mild COVID-19. Remarks on this clonotype: The antigen remains undetermined.

V was cut by 2 bases and J by 2 bases, with 7 bases left in between. Germline CDR1 is MNHNY and CDR2 is SVGAGI (reference sequence). The CDR3 runs to 13 residues. TCRdb re-derived calls from the 5' RACE reads in MiXCR, one entry per CDR3 protein. The table records hundreds of thousands of distinct CDR3 sequences, 13% to 15% of them present only once. Study results and limitations: CD4/CD8 balance characterized clones contracting day 15 to 85, and CD4+ skew characterized later expanders.

This sequence joins TRBV6-6 and TRBJ2-7, with D possibly TRBD1 on 6 matching bases. The material sequenced was PBMCs or a T cell subset sorted from them (not recorded which). The source of this sequence is a man aged 18 to 35 who had mild COVID-19 (a few samples of this study predate the infection). Cell type and time point are not known. CDR3 nucleotide sequence: TGTGCCAGCAGTTACCGGGACACCTACGAGCAGTACGTC. This codes for CASSYRDTYEQYV.